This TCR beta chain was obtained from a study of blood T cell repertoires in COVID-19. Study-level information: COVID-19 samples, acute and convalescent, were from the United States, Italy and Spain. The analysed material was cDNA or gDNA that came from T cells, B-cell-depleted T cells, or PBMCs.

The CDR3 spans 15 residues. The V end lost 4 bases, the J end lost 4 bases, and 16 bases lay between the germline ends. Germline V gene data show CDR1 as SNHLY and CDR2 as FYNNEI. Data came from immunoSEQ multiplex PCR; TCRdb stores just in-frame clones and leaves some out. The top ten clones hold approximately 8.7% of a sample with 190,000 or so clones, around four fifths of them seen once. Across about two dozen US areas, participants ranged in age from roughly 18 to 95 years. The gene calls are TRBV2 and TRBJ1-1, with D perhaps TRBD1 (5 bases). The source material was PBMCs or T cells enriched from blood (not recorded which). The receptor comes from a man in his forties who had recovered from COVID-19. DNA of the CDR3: TGTGCCAGCAGTGTGGCAGGGTGGGCGCTCACTGAAGCTTTCTTT. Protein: CASSVAGWALTEAFF.